Listed here are 3 T cell receptor beta chains from one sample, sequenced in a study of beta chain features in type 1 diabetes. Expressed TCRB transcripts were sequenced after all isolated RNA was converted to cDNA. The data were produced by immunoSEQ multiplex PCR, yet TCRdb's version contains in-frame clones alone and is incomplete. This table holds hundreds of thousands of clones, about 14% found once. The sample taken for sequencing was central memory CD4+ T cells from blood. The receptors come from a man aged 25-45 years in good health.

A remark on this clone: One end of the junction varies from germline; a read error may be responsible. This chain uses TRBV6-5 with TRBJ2-1; 7 bases fit TRBD1. CDR1 MNHEY and CDR2 SVGAGI come from the germline V gene. The CDR3 is 13 amino acids. The CDR3 is CAISGTEENEQFF. The CDR3 DNA is TGTGCCATCAGTGGGACAGAAGAAAATGAGCAGTTCTTC.

The chain joins TRBV18 to TRBJ2-2; D uncertain. The CDR3 has 16 residues. In germline, CDR1 is KGHSH, CDR2 LQKENI. Trimming left V 3 bases short and J 0 bases short, with 11 bases between. CDR3 amino acids: CASSPSGVSNTGELFF. The CDR3 DNA reads as TGTGCCAGCTCACCGTCAGGAGTATCGAACACCGGGGAGCTGTTTTTT. The whole variable domain, remainder taken from reference TRBV18 and TRBJ2-2, is NAGVMQNPRHLVRRRGQEARLRCSPMKGHSHVYWYRQLPEEGLKFMVYLQKENIIDESGMPKERFSAEFPKEGPSILRIQQVVRGDSAAYFCASSPSGVSNTGELFFGEGSRLTVL.

This sequence joins TRBV4-1 and TRBJ2-2; D might be TRBD2 (5 bases). This CDR3 spans 15 amino acids. V gave up 1 base and J gave up 6 bases, with 12 bases separating them. Germline V gene lookup returns CDR1 MGHRA and CDR2 YSYEKL. The CDR3 here is CASSQVKPGAGELFF. The CDR3 DNA is TGCGCCAGCAGCCAAGTCAAGCCCGGGGCCGGGGAGCTGTTTTTT.